The present T cell receptor beta chain was sequenced within a study of shared clonotypes between healthy human individuals. About the research overall: Each donor's CD4 naive and CD4 memory cells filled three plates apiece, CD8 naive two, and CD8 memory one. Study-wide results and limits: Researchers sampled only blood; tissue repertoires likely differ. The diversity represented, both genetic and in exposure history, was limited by few donors. Rarefaction analysis demonstrated incomplete sorted-subset sequencing notwithstanding large depth.

The V and J ends lost 3 bases and 8 bases, in that order; junction bases with no gene match: 6. In germline, CDR1 is ENHRY, CDR2 SYGVKD. The CDR3 is made up of 15 amino acids. In the case of this clone: The antigen is unknown.

Clones were sequenced by immunoSEQ multiplex PCR, and TCRdb holds only the in-frame ones, with some missing. The sample comprises some 2,000,000 clones, approximately 96% of which are singletons, and less than 0.15% rests with the top ten. The sample consisted of naive CD4+ T cells sorted from blood. Subset given: CD45RA+ positively selected. The chain has TRBV10-3 and TRBJ1-6; TRBD1 aligns across 8 bases. The clonotype originates from a man aged 18 to 35 in good health. The CDR3 reads CAISDVGTGYSPLHF. CDR3 nucleotide sequence: TGTGCCATCAGTGACGTCGGGACAGGTTATTCACCCCTCCACTTT.